The sequence of this T cell receptor beta chain was determined in a study of blood T cell repertoires in COVID-19. Looking at the study overall: Acute-phase and convalescent COVID-19 samples originated in the United States, Italy and Spain.

The table came from immunoSEQ multiplex PCR; TCRdb's copy has only in-frame clones and leaves some out. The sample lists roughly 150,000 clones, roughly 90% occurring once. Germline lookup yields CDR1 LNHNV and CDR2 YYDKDF (reference sequence). The CDR3 contains 15 residues. V was pared by 2 bases and J by 8 bases, with 13 bases between. The sample taken for sequencing was peripheral blood. This chain links TRBV15 with TRBJ1-6, with a possible D match to TRBD1 (5 bases). The receptor was derived from a woman between 65 and 79 years old with acute or convalescent COVID-19. The CDR3 sequence: CATSRKQATDSPLHF. The DNA of the CDR3 is TGTGCCACCAGCAGAAAACAGGCTACCGATTCACCCCTCCACTTT.